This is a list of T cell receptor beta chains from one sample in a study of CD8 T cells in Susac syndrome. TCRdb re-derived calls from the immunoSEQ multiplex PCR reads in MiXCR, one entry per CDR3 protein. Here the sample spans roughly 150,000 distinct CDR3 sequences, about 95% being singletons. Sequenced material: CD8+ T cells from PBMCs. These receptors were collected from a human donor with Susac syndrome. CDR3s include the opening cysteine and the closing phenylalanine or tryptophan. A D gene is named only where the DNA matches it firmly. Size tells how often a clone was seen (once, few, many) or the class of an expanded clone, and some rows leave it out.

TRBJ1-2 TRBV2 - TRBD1 CASSDQGAVTF TGTGCCAGCAGTGACCAGGGGGCAGTCACCTTC
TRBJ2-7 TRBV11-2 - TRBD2 CASSSGTSGRWYEQYF TGTGCCAGCAGCTCCGGGACTAGCGGGAGGTGGTACGAGCAGTACTTC
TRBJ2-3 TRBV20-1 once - CSAPGQVWTDTQYF TGCAGTGCCCCCGGACAAGTTTGGACAGATACGCAGTATTTT
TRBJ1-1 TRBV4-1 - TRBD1 CASSQLSGGVTEAFF TGCGCCAGCAGCCAGCTTTCAGGGGGGGTTACTGAAGCTTTCTTT
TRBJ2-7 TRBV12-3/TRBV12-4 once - CASSSHSHEQYF TGTGCCAGCAGTTCCCACAGCCACGAGCAGTACTTC
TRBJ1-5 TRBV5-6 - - CASSLVGGGQPQHF TGTGCCAGCAGCTTGGTGGGTGGGGGCCAGCCCCAGCATTTT
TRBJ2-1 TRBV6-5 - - CASSMDSSSYNEQFF TGTGCCAGCAGTATGGACAGTAGCTCCTACAATGAGCAGTTCTTC
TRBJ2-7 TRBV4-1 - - CASSYEQGTSYEQYF TGCGCCAGCAGCTATGAACAGGGTACCTCCTACGAGCAGTACTTC
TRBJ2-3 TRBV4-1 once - CASSQEASQLTDTQYF TGCGCCAGCAGCCAAGAGGCCTCTCAACTCACAGATACGCAGTATTTT
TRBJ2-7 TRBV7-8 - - CASSPTSREQYF TGTGCCAGCAGCCCAACCTCTCGCGAGCAGTACTTC
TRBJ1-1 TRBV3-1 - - CASSQDSGLRTEAFF TGTGCCAGCAGCCAAGATTCAGGGTTGCGCACTGAAGCTTTCTTT
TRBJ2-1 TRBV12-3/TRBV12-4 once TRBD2 CASTGPTSGYNEQFF TGTGCCAGCACCGGGCCTACTAGCGGCTACAATGAGCAGTTCTTC
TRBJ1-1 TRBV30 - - CAKSQGPEAFF TGTGCCAAGAGCCAGGGTCCTGAAGCTTTCTTT
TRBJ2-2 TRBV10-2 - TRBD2 CASSSGTRPGELFF TGCGCCAGCAGTTCCGGGACTAGGCCCGGGGAGCTGTTTTTT
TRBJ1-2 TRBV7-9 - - CASSFSPGIGYGYTF TGTGCCAGCAGCTTCAGTCCCGGGATCGGCTATGGCTACACCTTC
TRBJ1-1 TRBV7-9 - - CASSFLEVGEAFF TGTGCCAGCAGCTTTTTAGAAGTCGGTGAAGCTTTCTTT
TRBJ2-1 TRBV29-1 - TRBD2 CSVDGGTSGYNEQFF TGCAGCGTTGACGGTGGGACTAGCGGTTACAATGAGCAGTTCTTC
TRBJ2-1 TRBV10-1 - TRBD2 CASSEGTSGLGDEQFF TGCGCCAGCAGTGAGGGGACTAGCGGGCTAGGGGATGAGCAGTTCTTC
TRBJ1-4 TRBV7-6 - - CASSAHSLGDEKLFF TGTGCCAGCAGCGCCCACTCCTTAGGGGACGAAAAACTGTTTTTT
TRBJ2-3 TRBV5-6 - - CASRTLIQTDTQYF TGTGCCAGTAGGACCCTCATCCAGACAGATACGCAGTATTTT
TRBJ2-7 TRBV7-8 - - CASSLNGLEGTEQYF TGTGCCAGCAGCTTAAATGGGCTGGAGGGAACCGAGCAGTACTTC
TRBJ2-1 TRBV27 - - CASSLAEVYNEQFF TGTGCCAGCAGTTTAGCAGAGGTCTACAATGAGCAGTTCTTC
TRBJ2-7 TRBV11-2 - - CASSLSGAAYEQYF TGTGCCAGCAGCTTATCAGGGGCCGCCTACGAGCAGTACTTC
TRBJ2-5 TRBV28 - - CASSFAQAEYF TGTGCCAGCAGTTTTGCGCAGGCCGAATACTTC
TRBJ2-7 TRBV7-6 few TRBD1 CASSTGQGYEQYF TGTGCCAGCAGCACCGGACAGGGGTACGAGCAGTACTTC
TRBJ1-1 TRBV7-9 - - CACGTITEAFF TGTGCCTGTGGGACCATCACTGAAGCTTTCTTT
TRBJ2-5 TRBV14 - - CASSQDSSQETQYF TGTGCCAGCAGCCAAGATTCCAGTCAAGAGACCCAGTACTTC
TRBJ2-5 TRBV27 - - CASSYKTVQETQYF TGTGCCAGCAGTTATAAGACAGTCCAAGAGACCCAGTACTTC
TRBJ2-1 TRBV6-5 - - CASSLSRSGHEQFF TGTGCCAGCAGTTTAAGCAGGTCGGGTCATGAGCAGTTCTTC
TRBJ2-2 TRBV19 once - CASSIVGAGELFF TGTGCCAGTAGTATTGTGGGGGCCGGGGAGCTGTTTTTT
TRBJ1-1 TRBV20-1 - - CSASRLPQGTLGELEAFF TGCAGTGCTAGTCGTCTGCCCCAAGGGACCCTCGGAGAATTGGAAGCTTTCTTT
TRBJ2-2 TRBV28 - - CASSLYRVGHTGELFF TGTGCCAGCAGTTTATATAGAGTCGGGCACACCGGGGAGCTGTTTTTT
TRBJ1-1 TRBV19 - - CASRGPRGAFF TGTGCCAGTAGGGGCCCTCGAGGGGCTTTCTTT
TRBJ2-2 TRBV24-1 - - CATSDGGPNTGELFF TGTGCCACCAGTGATGGGGGGCCAAACACCGGGGAGCTGTTTTTT
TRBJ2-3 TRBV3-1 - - CASSQTGNTDTQYF TGTGCCAGCAGCCAAACGGGTAACACAGATACGCAGTATTTT
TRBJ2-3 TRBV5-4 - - CASRPPGFGTDTQYF TGTGCCAGCAGGCCTCCGGGATTTGGGACAGATACGCAGTATTTT
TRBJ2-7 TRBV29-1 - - CSVVPGTQSFSYEQYF TGCAGCGTTGTACCCGGGACCCAGTCATTCTCCTACGAGCAGTACTTC
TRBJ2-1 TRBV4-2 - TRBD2 CASSQEAGGYNEQFF TGTGCCAGCAGCCAAGAAGCGGGAGGGTACAATGAGCAGTTCTTC
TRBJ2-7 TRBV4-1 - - CASSQEQRYEQYF TGCGCCAGCAGCCAAGAACAGCGGTACGAGCAGTACTTC
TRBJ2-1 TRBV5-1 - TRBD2 CASSLGLAGGPYNEQFF TGCGCCAGCAGCTTGGGACTAGCGGGAGGGCCATACAATGAGCAGTTCTTC
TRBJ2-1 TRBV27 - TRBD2 CASSSPRLAGSYNEQFF TGTGCCAGCAGTTCCCCGAGACTAGCGGGGTCCTACAATGAGCAGTTCTTC
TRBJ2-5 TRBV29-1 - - CSVEWRGFYSPNGETQYF TGCAGCGTTGAATGGAGAGGATTCTATAGCCCCAATGGAGAGACCCAGTACTTC
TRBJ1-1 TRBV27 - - CASSLGNGNTEAFF TGTGCCAGCAGTTTAGGTAACGGGAACACTGAAGCTTTCTTT
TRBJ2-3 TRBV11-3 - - CASTPEGVLTGTDTQYF TGTGCCAGCACCCCGGAGGGGGTCCTCACGGGGACAGATACGCAGTATTTT
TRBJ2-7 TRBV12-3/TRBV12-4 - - CASRGGEGSYEQYF TGTGCCAGCAGGGGAGGTGAGGGCTCCTACGAGCAGTACTTC
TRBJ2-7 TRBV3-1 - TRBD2 CASSQLTSGTTYEQYF TGTGCCAGCAGCCAACTGACTAGCGGGACTACCTACGAGCAGTACTTC
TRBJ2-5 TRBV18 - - CASSPPSGSGETQYF TGTGCCAGCTCACCACCGTCAGGGTCGGGCGAGACCCAGTACTTC
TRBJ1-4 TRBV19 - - CASGYEKLFF TGTGCCAGTGGGTATGAAAAACTGTTTTTT
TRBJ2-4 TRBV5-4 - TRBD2 CASSLAEWEGGPFENIQYF TGTGCCAGCAGCTTGGCCGAGTGGGAGGGAGGGCCTTTTGAAAACATTCAGTACTTC
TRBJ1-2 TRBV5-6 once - CASSLPHIPVDNYGYTF TGTGCCAGCAGCTTGCCCCACATCCCGGTGGATAACTATGGCTACACCTTC
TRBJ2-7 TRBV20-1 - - CSVGGTYEQYF TGCAGTGTGGGAGGAACCTACGAGCAGTACTTC
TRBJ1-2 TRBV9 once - CASRGGQHSYGYTF TGTGCCAGCAGGGGGGGGCAGCACTCCTATGGCTACACCTTC
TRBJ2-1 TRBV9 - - CASSVVPGDEQFF TGTGCCAGCAGCGTAGTCCCCGGCGATGAGCAGTTCTTC